This T cell receptor beta chain derives from a study of control samples from healthy donors and cancer patients. The CDR3 length is 12 residues. With 6 bases removed from V and 8 bases from J, the gap between germline ends came to 11 bases. TCRdb's table, derived via immunoSEQ multiplex PCR, lists solely in-frame clones and lacks some. The profile shows more than 140,000 clones, about 90% of them singletons. The specimen sequenced was blood. This receptor was taken from a man younger than 35 in good health. The gene calls are TRBV12-3 or TRBV12-4 and TRBJ2-1, with D perhaps matching TRBD1 (6 bases). DNA for the CDR3: TGTGCCAGCAGCCACAGGGCCTATGAGCAGTTCTTC. Protein sequence: CASSHRAYEQFF.